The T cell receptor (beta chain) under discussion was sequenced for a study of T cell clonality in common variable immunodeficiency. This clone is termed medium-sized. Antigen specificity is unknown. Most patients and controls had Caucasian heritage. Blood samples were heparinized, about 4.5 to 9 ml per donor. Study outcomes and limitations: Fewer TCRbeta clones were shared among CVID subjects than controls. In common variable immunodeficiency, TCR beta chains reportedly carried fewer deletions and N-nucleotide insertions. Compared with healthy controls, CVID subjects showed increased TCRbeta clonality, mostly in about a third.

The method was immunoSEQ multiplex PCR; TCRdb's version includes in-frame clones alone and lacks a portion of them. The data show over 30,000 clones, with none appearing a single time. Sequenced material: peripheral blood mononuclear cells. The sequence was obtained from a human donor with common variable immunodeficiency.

The CDR3 is CSAKGTGDTGELFF. The sequenced CDR3 bases are TGCAGTGCTAAGGGGACAGGGGACACCGGGGAG. The genes are TRBV20-1 and TRBJ2-2; 10 positions match TRBD1. The CDR3 end falls 3 residues outside the read, so it is completed with the germline J gene. V trimming: 4 bases; J trimming: 3 bases; junction bases outside the gene matches: 2. This CDR3 is 14 amino acids long. The V gene's germline CDR1 is DFQATT and CDR2 SNEGSKA (reference sequence).